The clone carrying this T cell receptor beta chain occurred a few times. TCR beta CDR3 regions were amplified from RNA. Using the HTBI primer set, a first-round RT-PCR was run on the TCR CDR3. TCRdb processed the multiplex PCR reads anew with MiXCR; each CDR3 protein has one entry. Counted here are almost 600,000 distinct CDR3 sequences, 11% to 15% occurring once; the ten biggest clones make up more than 4.5%. The ends were cut back, 1 base at V and 4 bases at J, with 14 bases in the middle. This CDR3 contains 16 residues. Per germline, CDR1 SGHTA and CDR2 FQGNSA. The data are from a study of T cells in Graves' hyperthyroidism and ophthalmopathy. In patients aged 18 to 65, hyperthyroidism was newly diagnosed, with duration under 2 months.

V is TRBV7-2 and J is TRBJ1-3; TRBD1 is a possible D gene (6 bases). The source material was blood. The TCR originated in a woman aged 25 to 39 with Graves' hyperthyroidism that later progressed to Graves' ophthalmopathy. The CDR3 loop reads CASSLGAVGAGNTIYF. CDR3 sequence (DNA): TGTGCCAGCAGCTTAGGGGCCGTGGGGGCGGGAAACACCATATATTTT.